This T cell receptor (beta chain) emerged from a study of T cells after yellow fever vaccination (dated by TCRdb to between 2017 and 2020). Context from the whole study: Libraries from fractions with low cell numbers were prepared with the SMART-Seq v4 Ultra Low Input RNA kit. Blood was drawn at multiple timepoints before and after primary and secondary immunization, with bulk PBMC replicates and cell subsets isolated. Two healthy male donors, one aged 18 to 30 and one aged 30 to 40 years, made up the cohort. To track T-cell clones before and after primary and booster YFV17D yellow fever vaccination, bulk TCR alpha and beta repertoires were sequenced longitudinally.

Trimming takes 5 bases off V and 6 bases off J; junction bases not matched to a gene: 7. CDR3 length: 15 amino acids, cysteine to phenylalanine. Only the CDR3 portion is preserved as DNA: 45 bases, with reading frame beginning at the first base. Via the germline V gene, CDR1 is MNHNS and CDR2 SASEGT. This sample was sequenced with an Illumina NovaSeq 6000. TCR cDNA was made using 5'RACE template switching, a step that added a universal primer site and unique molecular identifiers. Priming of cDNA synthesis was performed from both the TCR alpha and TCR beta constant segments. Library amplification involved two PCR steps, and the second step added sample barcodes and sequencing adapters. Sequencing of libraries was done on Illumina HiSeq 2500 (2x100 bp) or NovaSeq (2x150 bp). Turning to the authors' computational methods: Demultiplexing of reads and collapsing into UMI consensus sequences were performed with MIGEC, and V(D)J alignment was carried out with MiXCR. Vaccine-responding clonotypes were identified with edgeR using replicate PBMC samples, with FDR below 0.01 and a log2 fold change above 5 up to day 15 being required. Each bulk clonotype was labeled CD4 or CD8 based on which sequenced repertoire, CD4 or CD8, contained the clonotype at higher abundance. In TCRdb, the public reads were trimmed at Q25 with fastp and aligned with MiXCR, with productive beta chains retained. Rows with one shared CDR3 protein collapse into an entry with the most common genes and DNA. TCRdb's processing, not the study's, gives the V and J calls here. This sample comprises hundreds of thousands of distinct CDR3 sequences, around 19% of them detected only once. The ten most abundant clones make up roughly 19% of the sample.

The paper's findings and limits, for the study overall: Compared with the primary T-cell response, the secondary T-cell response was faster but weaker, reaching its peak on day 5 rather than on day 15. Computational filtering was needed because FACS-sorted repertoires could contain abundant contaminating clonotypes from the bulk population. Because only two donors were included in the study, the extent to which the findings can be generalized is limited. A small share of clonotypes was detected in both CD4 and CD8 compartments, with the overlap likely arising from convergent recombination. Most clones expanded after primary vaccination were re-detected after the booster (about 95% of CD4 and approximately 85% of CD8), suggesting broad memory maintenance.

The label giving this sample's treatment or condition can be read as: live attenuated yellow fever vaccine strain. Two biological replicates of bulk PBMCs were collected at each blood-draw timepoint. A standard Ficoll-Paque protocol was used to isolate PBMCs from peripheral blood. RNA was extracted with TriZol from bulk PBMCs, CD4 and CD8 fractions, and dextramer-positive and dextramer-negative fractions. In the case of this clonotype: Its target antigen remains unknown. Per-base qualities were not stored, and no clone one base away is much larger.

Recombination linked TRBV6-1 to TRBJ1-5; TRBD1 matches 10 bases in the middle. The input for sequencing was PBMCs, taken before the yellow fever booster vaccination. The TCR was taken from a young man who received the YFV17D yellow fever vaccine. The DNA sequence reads TGTGCCAGCAGTTCCGGGACAGGGGTGTTTCAGCCCCAGCATTTT. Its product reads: CASSSGTGVFQPQHF.